Listed here are 29 T cell receptor beta chains from one sample, sequenced in a study of T cell changes during pregnancy in multiple sclerosis. This table comes from immunoSEQ multiplex PCR, and its TCRdb copy is limited to in-frame clones, with some not included. The sample lists more than 10,000 clones, about four fifths occurring once. Specimen: CD8+ T cells from peripheral blood mononuclear cells, collected after pregnancy. The origin of the receptors is a female donor in good health, enrolled as a control in a pregnancy study.

This clone was picked up one time. The V gene is TRBV7-9, the J gene TRBJ2-5; 7 bases line up with TRBD2. Germline loops: CDR1 SEHNR, CDR2 FQNEAQ (reference sequence). This CDR3 is 13 amino acids long. V dropped 4 bases and J dropped 5; count of bases not matched to a gene: 4. The CDR3 DNA reads as TGTGCCAGCAGCTCGACTAGCAGGGAGACCCAGTACTTC. Translation gives CASSSTSRETQYF.

V usage is TRBV6-5 and J usage is TRBJ2-2; no firm D call. Germline loops: CDR1 MNHEY, CDR2 SVGAGI. The germline V and J ends were trimmed by 5 bases and 6 bases, with 10 bases remaining between them. The CDR3 contains 13 residues. CDR3 residues: CASSPVSAGELFF. Written as DNA, the CDR3 is TGTGCCAGCAGTCCCGTTTCCGCCGGGGAGCTGTTTTTT.

The rearrangement joins TRBV6-4 to TRBJ2-6; tentatively, D is TRBD2 (7 bases). Trimming stripped 2 bases from V and 4 bases from J, with 12 bases between. CDR1 is MRHNA and CDR2 is SNTAGT in the germline V gene. The CDR3 loop spans 16 amino acids. The CDR3 protein is CASSDEGGKGANVLTF. CDR3 sequence (DNA): TGTGCCAGCAGTGACGAGGGGGGGAAAGGGGCCAACGTCCTGACTTTC.

This clone is labeled medium-sized (0.01 to 0.1%). The rearrangement uses TRBV27 and TRBJ2-7, with 8 bases that match TRBD2. This CDR3 is built from 18 residues. Per germline, CDR1 MNHEY and CDR2 SMNVEV (reference sequence). J gave up 0 bases and V 2 bases, and 12 bases lay outside the gene matches. The CDR3 here is CASSLPARTSRFSYEQYF. In DNA form, the CDR3 reads TGTGCCAGCAGTTTACCCGCCCGGACTAGCCGATTCTCCTACGAGCAGTACTTC.

The V gene is TRBV30, the J gene TRBJ1-1; 9 bases map to TRBD1. The length of the CDR3 is 13 residues. Germline CDR1 reads GTSNPN; CDR2 reads SVGIG (reference sequence). After removal of 1 base from V and 5 bases from J, the junction contained 2 bases not matched to a gene. CDR3 amino acids: CAWSGQGGTEAFF. The DNA of the CDR3 is TGTGCCTGGAGTGGACAGGGGGGAACTGAAGCTTTCTTT.

This clone has only a few counts. The rearrangement links TRBV15 to TRBJ2-2; D gene uncertain. The CDR3 totals 16 residues. CDR1 and CDR2 from the germline V gene are LNHNV and YYDKDF (reference sequence). Deletions cut 0 bases from V and 0 bases from J, with 8 bases between. The chain's CDR3 is CATSREQSPNTGELFF. CDR3 DNA: TGTGCCACCAGCAGAGAACAGAGCCCGAACACCGGGGAGCTGTTTTTT.

V usage is TRBV28 and J usage is TRBJ1-2; D unclear. V was shortened by 3 bases and J by 4 bases, with 12 bases between the two germline ends. This CDR3 contains 14 residues. Per the germline V gene, CDR1 is MDHEN and CDR2 is SYDVKM. The CDR3 nucleotides are TGTGCCAGCAGTTTGGGCCCGTTGGCCTATGGCTACACCTTC. Protein product: CASSLGPLAYGYTF.

The chain combines TRBV6-1 with TRBJ1-2, with D tentatively TRBD1 (6 bases). V dropped 7 bases and J dropped 3 bases, with 15 bases sitting between them. Per the germline V gene, CDR1 is MNHNS and CDR2 is SASEGT. The CDR3 contains 14 residues. CDR3 nucleotides: TGTGCCAGCACCTCTGGGGGCGTCTACTATGGCTACACCTTC. Translated, it gives CASTSGGVYYGYTF.

The CDR3 DNA is TGTGCCAGCAGCCCCCGGGCCAGTCAGGGGCTCTACGAGCAGTACTTC. Amino acid sequence: CASSPRASQGLYEQYF. The V and J genes are TRBV27 and TRBJ2-7; a possible D gene is TRBD1 (6 bases). The V end lost 6 bases, the J end lost 3 bases, and 21 bases lay between the germline ends. CDR3 length: 16 residues. Looked up from germline, CDR1 is MNHEY and CDR2 is SMNVEV (reference sequence).

The chain uses TRBV28 and TRBJ1-5, with 9 bases identical to TRBD1. In germline, CDR1 is MDHEN, CDR2 SYDVKM. This CDR3 spans 16 amino acids. V was clipped by 6 bases and J by 1 base; unmatched bases: 7. Written as DNA, the CDR3 is TGTGCCAGCAGGCCGTACAGGGGGCGCAGCAATCAGCCCCAGCATTTT. Translated: CASRPYRGRSNQPQHF.

The rearrangement links TRBV13 to TRBJ2-1; D remains ambiguous. Trimming removed 0 bases from V and 9 bases from J, with 9 bases in between. Germline V gene lookup returns CDR1 PRHDT and CDR2 FYEKMQ (reference sequence). The CDR3 runs 13 residues. The CDR3 region has the DNA TGTGCCAGCAGCTTAGGCCTTGGCGGTGAGCAGTTCTTC. It encodes CASSLGLGGEQFF.

J is TRBJ1-1 and V is TRBV5-1; possible D gene TRBD1, 5 bases. Between the trimmed V and J ends, which lost 4 bases and 7 bases, there was a span of 11 bases. Germline CDR1 SGHRS, CDR2 YFSETQ. The CDR3 is 12 amino acids. The chain's CDR3 is CASSPPTDEAFF. The CDR3 coding sequence is TGCGCCAGCAGCCCTCCGACAGATGAAGCTTTCTTT. The full variable domain, with the rest looked up from reference TRBV5-1 and TRBJ1-1, is KAGVTQTPRYLIKTRGQQVTLSCSPISGHRSVSWYQQTPGQGLQFLFEYFSETQRNKGNFPGRFSGRQFSNSRSEMNVSTLELGDSALYLCASSPPTDEAFFGQGTRLTVV.

This clone was observed a single time. Here the CDR3 DNA reads TGTGCCAGCAGCCCGCCAGCCCCCCGGAGGACCTACGAGCAGTACTTC. Translation: CASSPPAPRRTYEQYF. The V and J genes are TRBV7-2 and TRBJ2-7; maybe TRBD2 (5 bases). The V end lost 5 bases, the J end lost 2 bases, and 19 bases lay between the germline ends. The CDR3 totals 16 residues. Per the germline V gene, CDR1 is SGHTA and CDR2 is FQGNSA.

The J gene is TRBJ1-2, the V gene TRBV5-8; D is unclear. The CDR3 spans 12 residues. V was pared by 4 bases and J by 6 bases, with 10 bases between. The germline V gene encodes CDR1 SGHTS and CDR2 YDEGEE. The CDR3 DNA reads TGTGCCAGCAGCCCGGGGTTCCATGGCTACACCTTC. Amino acids: CASSPGFHGYTF.

The chain joins TRBV6-5 to TRBJ2-2, with 8 bases matching TRBD2. Germline CDR1 and CDR2: MNHEY and SVGAGI. V shed 4 bases, J shed 6 bases, and the junction held 7 bases outside the gene matches. CDR3 length equals 15 residues. In DNA form, the CDR3 reads TGTGCCAGCAGTTCTTTAGCGGGACTCCCCGGGGAGCTGTTTTTT. It is translated as CASSSLAGLPGELFF.

With regard to this clone: One end of the junction fails to match germline, which may point to a read error. The CDR3, as DNA: TGTGCCTGCAGTTACTCTTCCAGGATGAACACTGAAGCTTTCTTT. This translates into CACSYSSRMNTEAFF. The genes are TRBV6-5 and TRBJ1-1; D uncertain. The CDR3 contains 15 residues. Germline V CDR1 and CDR2: MNHEY, SVGAGI.

V and J are TRBV4-2 and TRBJ1-2; no definite D call. The germline V and J ends were trimmed by 8 bases and 2 bases, with 12 bases remaining between them. This CDR3 has 13 residues. Germline assignment: CDR1 LGHNA and CDR2 YNFKEQ. The CDR3, as DNA: TGTGCCAGCCTCGACACATCAAACTATGGCTACACCTTC. As protein: CASLDTSNYGYTF.

The chain is built from TRBV4-3 and TRBJ2-7; 7 bases map to TRBD2. Germline-derived CDR1 and CDR2 are LGHNA and YSLEER. V dropped 4 bases and J dropped 1; count of bases not matched to a gene: 7. The CDR3 spans 15 residues. CDR3 loop: CASSRRGTNSYEQYF. In DNA, the CDR3 is TGCGCCAGCAGCCGCCGTGGGACTAATTCCTACGAGCAGTACTTC.

V usage is TRBV5-1 and J usage is TRBJ1-5; 7 bases match TRBD1. The CDR3 runs 13 residues. V shed 2 bases, J shed 7 bases, and the junction held 3 bases outside the gene matches. In germline, CDR1 is SGHRS, CDR2 YFSETQ. The CDR3 loop is CASSFDRDQPQHF. The CDR3 DNA reads TGCGCCAGCAGCTTTGACAGGGACCAGCCCCAGCATTTT.

This clone occurred once. This chain connects TRBV4-1 to TRBJ2-5; 10 bases are a match to TRBD2. Germline CDR1 is MGHRA and CDR2 is YSYEKL. Trimming removed 0 bases from V and 5 bases from J; junction bases left unmatched: 12. CDR3 size: 18 residues. The CDR3, as DNA: TGCGCCAGCAGCCAAGATTCGACTAGCGGGCGATCCCGGGAGACCCAGTACTTC. Translated, it gives CASSQDSTSGRSRETQYF.

The chain couples TRBV29-1 to TRBJ2-3; maybe TRBD2 (7 bases). Per the germline V gene, CDR1 is SQVTM and CDR2 is ANQGSEA. V was cut by 5 bases and J by 6 bases, with 15 bases left in between. CDR3 length: 13 amino acids. The CDR3 region has the DNA TGCAGCGTTCACCGGGGGGCGGTGGATACGCAGTATTTT. Protein sequence: CSVHRGAVDTQYF.

V gene TRBV10-3 combines with J gene TRBJ1-6; D call uncertain. This CDR3 is built from 14 residues. With 4 bases removed from V and 7 bases from J, the gap between germline ends came to 11 bases. Germline V gene lookup returns CDR1 ENHRY and CDR2 SYGVKD. The CDR3 DNA is TGTGCCATCAGTGCCGCGGCAGAGAATTCACCCCTCCACTTT. It codes for CAISAAAENSPLHF.

The DNA for the CDR3 is TGTGCCAGCAGCCTCCACCAAGCGCACTCGAGAGGGGCCAACGTCCTGACTTTC. This gives the protein CASSLHQAHSRGANVLTF. The V call is TRBV4-2, the J call TRBJ2-6; no clear D. Trimming removed 4 bases at V and 4 bases at J, with 20 bases between. Germline CDR1 is LGHNA and CDR2 is YNFKEQ. The CDR3 consists of 18 residues.

Here the CDR3 reads CASSWGLADTQYF. CDR3 nucleotide sequence: TGTGCCAGCAGTTGGGGACTAGCAGATACGCAGTATTTT. The chain links TRBV27 to TRBJ2-3; the match to TRBD2 covers 8 bases. The length of the CDR3 is 13 residues. Unmatched junction bases numbered 1, after V lost 4 bases and J lost 4 bases. Per the germline V gene, CDR1 is MNHEY and CDR2 is SMNVEV (reference sequence).

This clone was counted once. The chain carries TRBV2 and TRBJ2-1; TRBD2 aligns across 7 bases. V lost 3 bases to trimming and J lost 4 bases; unmatched junction nucleotides: 6. There are 15 residues in the CDR3. CDR1 and CDR2 (germline): SNHLY, FYNNEI. CDR3 protein: CASSESLGGYNEQFF. CDR3 DNA sequence: TGTGCCAGCAGTGAGAGTTTGGGGGGGTACAATGAGCAGTTCTTC. The variable domain in full, with the rest retrieved from reference TRBV2 and TRBJ2-1, is EPEVTQTPSHQVTQMGQEVILRCVPISNHLYFYWYRQILGQKVEFLVSFYNNEISEKSEIFDDQFSVERPDGSNFTLKIRSTKLEDSAMYFCASSESLGGYNEQFFGPGTRLTVL.

This CDR3 reads CASSLLRLADYEQYF. The CDR3 DNA reads TGTGCCAGCAGCCTCCTCCGACTAGCGGACTACGAGCAGTACTTC. The J gene is TRBJ2-7, the V gene TRBV7-2, with TRBD2 matching 9 bases. The germline CDR1 and CDR2 sequences are SGHTA and FQGNSA. The CDR3 runs to 15 residues. J gave up 3 bases and V 5 bases, and 8 bases lay outside the gene matches.

This clone has only a few counts. This chain links TRBV14 with TRBJ2-4, with 8 bases identical to TRBD2. V lost 1 base and J lost 0; bases outside the gene matches: 2. CDR1 is SGHDN and CDR2 is FVKESK in the germline V gene. The CDR3 totals 16 residues. DNA for the CDR3: TGTGCCAGCAGCCAAGCGGGGGGGTTAGCCAAAAACATTCAGTACTTC. Amino acids: CASSQAGGLAKNIQYF.

The rearrangement links TRBV7-2 to TRBJ1-3, with 10 bases that match TRBD1. Germline lookup yields CDR1 SGHTA and CDR2 FQGNSA. The CDR3 spans 16 residues. V lost 4 bases to trimming and J lost 5 bases; unmatched junction nucleotides: 8. The CDR3 region is CASSYRQGAYRNTIYF. For the CDR3, the DNA is TGTGCCAGCAGCTACCGACAGGGGGCATATAGAAACACCATATATTTT.

V gene TRBV7-8 combines with J gene TRBJ1-5; 7 bases agree with TRBD1. J gave up 3 bases and V 1 base, and 12 bases lay outside the gene matches. The CDR3 has 18 amino acids. Germline CDR1 is SGHVS and CDR2 is FQNEAQ. This chain's CDR3 is CASSLGETTGIINQPQHF. The CDR3 DNA is TGTGCCAGCAGCTTAGGCGAAACGACAGGGATAATCAATCAGCCCCAGCATTTT.